These T cell receptor beta chains were read from a single sample in a study of T cell changes during pregnancy in multiple sclerosis. Data came from immunoSEQ multiplex PCR; TCRdb stores just in-frame clones and leaves some out. Of 60,000 to 65,000 clones listed, over 80% are singletons. The source material was peripheral blood, sampled in the first trimester of pregnancy. These receptor sequences come from a female donor with multiple sclerosis, enrolled in a pregnancy study. CDR3s include the opening cysteine and the closing phenylalanine or tryptophan. D genes are given only for firm matches. Expanded clones get a size class; other rows say once, few or many, or leave the size out.

clone_size cdr3_length d_call j_call v_call cdr3_aa cdr3_nt
NA 13 NA TRBJ2-5 TRBV25-1 CASSRPLQETQYF TGTGCCAGCAGTCGTCCACTACAAGAGACCCAGTACTTC
NA 14 NA TRBJ1-2 TRBV30 CAWTPGEDNRGYTF TGTGCCTGGACCCCTGGGGAGGACAATAGGGGCTACACCTTC
NA 13 NA TRBJ2-1 TRBV28 CASSFGEGNEQFF TGTGCCAGCAGTTTCGGGGAAGGCAATGAGCAGTTCTTC
NA 17 TRBD2 TRBJ2-7 TRBV11-2 CASSLAYMGLAVYEQYF TGTGCCAGCAGCTTAGCTTATATGGGACTAGCGGTCTACGAGCAGTACTTC
NA 13 NA TRBJ2-5 TRBV2 CASSERRQETQYF TGTGCCAGCAGTGAAAGGCGGCAAGAGACCCAGTACTTC
NA 13 NA TRBJ1-5 TRBV29-1 CSGGDGGNQPQHF TGCAGCGGGGGGGACGGCGGCAATCAGCCCCAGCATTTT
few 17 TRBD2 TRBJ2-1 TRBV19 CASSIWNQGLDNNEQFF TGTGCCAGTAGTATATGGAACCAAGGACTAGACAACAATGAGCAGTTCTTC
NA 12 NA TRBJ2-7 TRBV7-3 CASSDPKGEQYF TGTGCCAGCAGCGACCCGAAGGGGGAGCAGTACTTC
NA 15 TRBD2 TRBJ2-1 TRBV6-5 CASSYISSGSDEQFF TGTGCCAGCAGTTACATTTCTAGCGGGAGCGATGAGCAGTTCTTC
NA 15 NA TRBJ1-1 TRBV7-9 CASSPSTILNTEAFF TGTGCCAGCAGCCCCTCGACAATCTTGAACACTGAAGCTTTCTTT
once 13 NA TRBJ1-4 TRBV18 CTSSLDSNEKLFF TGTACCAGCTCACTGGACAGCAATGAAAAACTGTTTTTT
NA 14 TRBD1 TRBJ1-1 TRBV29-1 CSGVDRSGNTEAFF TGCAGCGGGGTGGACAGGTCGGGGAACACTGAAGCTTTCTTT
NA 14 NA TRBJ1-1 TRBV28 CASRGRLRGTEAFF TGTGCCAGCAGAGGCCGTCTCAGGGGAACTGAAGCTTTCTTT
NA 16 TRBD2 TRBJ2-1 TRBV6-4 CASSRTGTSGVNEQFF TGTGCCAGCAGTAGAACCGGGACTAGCGGGGTCAATGAGCAGTTCTTC
NA 15 TRBD1 TRBJ2-7 TRBV19 CASSTGTGNSYEQYF TGTGCCAGTAGTACCGGGACAGGGAACTCCTACGAGCAGTACTTC
once 16 NA TRBJ2-7 TRBV28 CASSPRTVAERGEQYF TGTGCCAGCAGTCCCCGAACGGTAGCGGAGAGGGGCGAGCAGTACTTC
NA 14 NA TRBJ1-1 TRBV4-3 CASSRAGGNTEAFF TGCGCCAGCAGCCGAGCCGGGGGAAACACTGAAGCTTTCTTT
NA 15 TRBD1 TRBJ2-7 TRBV9 CASSGGQGEYYEQYF TGTGCCAGCAGCGGAGGACAGGGAGAATACTACGAGCAGTACTTC
NA 16 TRBD1 TRBJ1-1 TRBV27 CASSPRRQGKNTEAFF TGTGCCAGCAGTCCCCGAAGACAGGGGAAGAACACTGAAGCTTTCTTT
NA 16 TRBD2 TRBJ2-7 TRBV6-4 CASRLFAGLEWYEQYF TGTGCCAGCAGGCTCTTCGCGGGACTAGAATGGTACGAGCAGTACTTC
once 14 NA TRBJ2-7 TRBV25-1 CASSVDIDSYEQYF TGTGCCAGCAGTGTTGACATAGACTCCTACGAGCAGTACTTC
NA 14 NA TRBJ1-2 TRBV27 CASSLRGPIYGYTF TGTGCCAGCAGTTTAAGGGGCCCCATCTATGGCTACACCTTC
NA 16 NA TRBJ1-1 TRBV4-3 CASSQDLGSGNTEAFF TGCGCCAGCAGCCAAGATTTGGGCTCCGGGAACACTGAAGCTTTCTTT
NA 16 TRBD2 TRBJ2-5 TRBV19 CASSKGLAASKETQYF TGTGCCAGTAGTAAGGGACTAGCGGCTAGTAAAGAGACCCAGTACTTC
NA 13 NA TRBJ2-2 TRBV6-6 CASSYPSTGELFF TGTGCCAGCAGTTACCCGAGCACCGGGGAGCTGTTTTTT
NA 16 NA TRBJ2-3 TRBV29-1 CSVGSLSSAGTDTQYF TGCAGCGTTGGGTCGCTTTCTTCGGCGGGCACAGATACGCAGTATTTT
NA 15 TRBD1 TRBJ1-2 TRBV7-2 CASSARDRGLYGYTF TGTGCCAGCAGCGCACGGGACAGGGGGCTCTATGGCTACACCTTC
NA 12 TRBD1 TRBJ2-2 TRBV23-1 CAVDRDAGELFF TGCGCCGTCGACAGGGATGCCGGGGAGCTGTTTTTT
NA 15 NA TRBJ1-2 TRBV7-2 CASSLAGLPTGGYTF TGTGCCAGCAGCTTAGCGGGACTCCCAACTGGTGGCTACACCTTC
NA 16 NA TRBJ2-1 TRBV4-2 CASSRQGGPSYNEQFF TGTGCCAGCAGCCGCCAAGGAGGGCCATCCTACAATGAGCAGTTCTTC
NA 16 TRBD1 TRBJ1-3 TRBV19 CASSEKGQGTGNTIYF TGTGCCAGTAGTGAAAAAGGACAGGGAACTGGAAACACCATATATTTT
NA 15 NA TRBJ2-3 TRBV9 CASSVAGMFPDTQYF TGTGCCAGCAGCGTAGCGGGAATGTTCCCAGATACGCAGTATTTT
NA 13 NA TRBJ1-2 TRBV18 CASSLDSYYGYTF TGTGCCAGCTCACTGGACAGCTATTATGGCTACACCTTC
NA 12 NA TRBJ2-7 TRBV28 CASRDTYLRRYF TGTGCCAGCCGGGACACCTACCTACGTAGGTACTTC
once 14 NA TRBJ2-1 TRBV18 CASSLEPAPGEQFF TGTGCCAGCTCACTGGAGCCGGCCCCCGGGGAGCAGTTCTTC
NA 13 NA TRBJ2-2 TRBV6-4 CASSDVDTGELFF TGTGCCAGCAGTGACGTAGACACCGGGGAGCTGTTTTTT
once 14 TRBD2 TRBJ2-7 TRBV19 CASSRPERDDEQYF TGTGCCAGTAGTAGACCCGAGCGGGACGACGAGCAGTACTTC